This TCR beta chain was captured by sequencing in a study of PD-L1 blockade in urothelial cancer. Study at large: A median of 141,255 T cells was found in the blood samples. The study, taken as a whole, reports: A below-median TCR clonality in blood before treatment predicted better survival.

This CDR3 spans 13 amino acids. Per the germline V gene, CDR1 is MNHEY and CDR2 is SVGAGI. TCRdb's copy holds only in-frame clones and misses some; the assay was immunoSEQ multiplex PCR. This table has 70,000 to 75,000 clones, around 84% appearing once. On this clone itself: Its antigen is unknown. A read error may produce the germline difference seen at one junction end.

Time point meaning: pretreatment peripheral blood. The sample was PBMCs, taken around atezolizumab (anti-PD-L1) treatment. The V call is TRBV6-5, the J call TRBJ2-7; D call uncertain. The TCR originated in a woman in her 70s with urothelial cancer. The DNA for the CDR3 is TGTGCCAGCAGTTACAGCTCCCGAAGTCCTCAAGCCTTC. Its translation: CASSYSSRSPQAF.